These T cell receptor beta chains were read from a single sample in a study of blood T cell repertoires in COVID-19. Some clones are missing from TCRdb's copy, which holds only in-frame ones; the method was immunoSEQ multiplex PCR. The sample lists roughly 120,000 clones, around 87% occurring once. The sample comprised peripheral blood. The source of these receptors is a woman aged 70-85 years with acute or convalescent COVID-19. Both conserved end residues are part of each CDR3. The D gene is left open where the match is weak. The listing skips clone size in some rows; elsewhere it reads once, few, many or a size class.

>TRBJ1-2|15|TRBV19|-|-
TGTGCCAGTAGTATAGTTTATCGGGGAAACTATGGCTACACCTTC
CASSIVYRGNYGYTF
>TRBJ1-4|15|TRBV2|-|-
TGTGCCAGCAGAGCCCGAGCGGGGTCTAATGAAAAACTGTTTTTT
CASRARAGSNEKLFF
>TRBJ1-5|11|TRBV5-8|-|-
TGTGCCAGCAGCCTAAGCCAGCCCCAGCATTTT
CASSLSQPQHF
>TRBJ1-5|15|TRBV28|-|TRBD1
TGTGCCAGCAGTTTACGCCAGGGGGCATTTCAGCCCCAGCATTTT
CASSLRQGAFQPQHF
>TRBJ1-1|11|TRBV11-2|-|-
TGTGCCAGCAGCCTTAACACTGAAGCTTTCTTT
CASSLNTEAFF
>TRBJ1-4|14|TRBV7-9|-|-
TGTGCCAGCAGCTTCGCAGGGTTATCTGAAAAACTGTTTTTT
CASSFAGLSEKLFF
>TRBJ1-5|14|TRBV6-1|-|-
TGTGCCAGCAGTGAAGAGGCAGGCTTTCAGCCCCAGCATTTT
CASSEEAGFQPQHF
>TRBJ1-6|19|TRBV4-2|-|TRBD1
TGTGCCAGCAGCCAAGGCGACGAGGATACAGGGGAAACTGATTCACCCCTCCACTTT
CASSQGDEDTGETDSPLHF
>TRBJ1-1|15|TRBV7-9|-|TRBD1
TGTGCCAGCAGCGGACACGGACAGGGGAACACTGAAGCTTTCTTT
CASSGHGQGNTEAFF
>TRBJ1-5|14|TRBV10-3|-|TRBD1
TGTGCCATCAGGGGGGACAGGACGGGTCAGCCCCAGCATTTT
CAIRGDRTGQPQHF
>TRBJ1-5|14|TRBV28|-|-
TGTGCCAGCAGTTTAGCCCTGGTCGGGCAGCCCCAGCATTTT
CASSLALVGQPQHF
>TRBJ2-7|14|TRBV5-1|-|-
TGCGCCAGCAGCTCCGGGACAAATTCCTACGAGCAGTACTTC
CASSSGTNSYEQYF
>TRBJ1-1|12|TRBV4-2|-|-
TGTGCCAGCAGCCAAGGGGGACATAAAGCTTTCTTT
CASSQGGHKAFF
>TRBJ1-1|15|TRBV5-3|once|-
TGTGCCAGAAGCCCTCACCGGACAGTGAACACTGAAGCTTTCTTT
CARSPHRTVNTEAFF
>TRBJ1-2|13|TRBV2|few|-
TGTGCCAGCAGTGAAGTTGGGAGGCCTGGCTACACCTTC
CASSEVGRPGYTF
>TRBJ2-7|15|TRBV29-1|many|TRBD1
TGCAGCGTTGAAGTCGGGCAGGGGGCAGGGTACGAGCAGTACTTC
CSVEVGQGAGYEQYF
>TRBJ1-2|13|TRBV12-3/TRBV12-4|few|-
TGTGCCAGCACCCTCGTTGCAGGAGGTGGCTACACCTTC
CASTLVAGGGYTF
>TRBJ2-7|13|TRBV12-3/TRBV12-4|-|-
TGTGCCAGCAGTTTGGAGCAGGGCGACGAGCAGTACTTC
CASSLEQGDEQYF
>TRBJ1-3|13|TRBV30|-|-
TGTGCCTGGGGACAGATCTCTGGAAACACCATATATTTT
CAWGQISGNTIYF
>TRBJ2-7|14|TRBV5-1|-|-
TGCGCCAGCTGTCCGGGGGAACACCTCCTCGAGCAGTACTTC
CASCPGEHLLEQYF
>TRBJ1-5|15|TRBV2|-|-
TGTGCCAGCAGCGATAGACAGGATAGCAATCAGCCCCAGCATTTT
CASSDRQDSNQPQHF
>TRBJ1-1|17|TRBV5-1|-|-
TGCGCCAGCAGTCAAACACCGGGGAGGGGACTGGCCACTGAAGCTTTCTTT
CASSQTPGRGLATEAFF
>TRBJ2-3|14|TRBV2|-|TRBD2
TGTGCCAGCGACGGGACTAGCGGCACAGATACGCAGTATTTT
CASDGTSGTDTQYF
>TRBJ1-3|16|TRBV2|few|TRBD1
TGTGCCAGCAGTGAAACGTCGACAGGGATAGGAAACACCATATATTTT
CASSETSTGIGNTIYF
>TRBJ1-2|14|TRBV10-3|-|-
TGTGCCATCACTACTCCGGACAGATACTATGGCTACACCTTC
CAITTPDRYYGYTF
>TRBJ1-1|13|TRBV6-1|-|TRBD1
TGTGCCAGCAGTGAAAACAGGGGCACTGAAGCTTTCTTT
CASSENRGTEAFF
>TRBJ2-1|11|TRBV5-1|-|-
TGCGCCAGCAGCTTCATCAATGAGCAGTTCTTC
CASSFINEQFF
>TRBJ1-6|13|TRBV30|-|TRBD1
TGTGCCTCCCCCGGGACAGGGAATTCACCCCTCCACTTT
CASPGTGNSPLHF
>TRBJ1-1|15|TRBV27|once|-
TGTGCCAGCAGCCCTAGGGCGGGGAGGCACACTGAAGCTTTCTTT
CASSPRAGRHTEAFF
>TRBJ1-5|16|TRBV4-1|-|-
TGCGCCAGCAGCCGCACCCCGGCGGCGGACAATCAGCCCCAGCATTTT
CASSRTPAADNQPQHF
>TRBJ2-3|16|TRBV7-9|-|TRBD1
TGTGCCAGCAGCTTTAACGGTAGGGGGCTCACAGATACGCAGTATTTT
CASSFNGRGLTDTQYF
>TRBJ2-1|12|TRBV10-2|-|TRBD1
TGCGCCAGCTCGGACAGGTACAATGAGCAGTTCTTC
CASSDRYNEQFF
>TRBJ1-2|14|TRBV18|-|-
TGTGCCAGCTCACGGGGGACTGCCGACTCCGGCTACACCTTC
CASSRGTADSGYTF
>TRBJ1-6|14|TRBV5-1|-|TRBD1
TGCGCCAGCAGCTTACCGGGACAGGGGTCACCCCTCCACTTT
CASSLPGQGSPLHF
>TRBJ1-3|14|TRBV6-5|-|TRBD1
TGTGCCAGCAGGACAGGGGGCCCTGGAAACACCATATATTTT
CASRTGGPGNTIYF
>TRBJ1-1|13|TRBV3-1/TRBV3-2|-|-
TGTGCCAGCAGCCAAGGAGGGAGCACTGAAGCTTTCTTT
CASSQGGSTEAFF
>TRBJ1-1|12|TRBV6-6|-|-
TGTGCCAGCAGGGTGGGGGGGACTGAAGCTTTCTTT
CASRVGGTEAFF
>TRBJ1-6|14|TRBV3-1/TRBV3-2|once|-
TGTGCCAGCAGCCAGGGGGAGGCGGCCGGGCCCCTCCACTTT
CASSQGEAAGPLHF
>TRBJ2-5|11|TRBV20-1|-|-
TGCAGTGCTAGAGTCGAGGAGACCCAGTACTTC
CSARVEETQYF
>TRBJ1-4|15|TRBV18|-|-
TGTGCCAGCTCACCACCTTCGGGACATGGTGAAAAACTGTTTTTT
CASSPPSGHGEKLFF
>TRBJ1-1|14|TRBV7-2|-|TRBD1
TGTGCCAGCCAGGGACAGAGAGTGAACACTGAAGCTTTCTTT
CASQGQRVNTEAFF
>TRBJ1-6|15|TRBV2|few|-
TGTGCCAGCAGTGCGCGCACCCTCACTAATTCACCCCTCCACTTT
CASSARTLTNSPLHF
>TRBJ2-1|12|TRBV18|-|-
TGTGCCAGCTCCCAGGACAGCAATGAGCAGTTCTTC
CASSQDSNEQFF
>TRBJ2-7|14|TRBV11-2|-|TRBD1
TGTGCCAGCAGCTTAGCGGGACAGTCCTACGAGCAGTACTTC
CASSLAGQSYEQYF
>TRBJ1-1|14|TRBV2|-|-
TGTGCCAGCAGTGTTCTACAGAGGAACACTGAAGCTTTCTTT
CASSVLQRNTEAFF
>TRBJ1-2|13|TRBV3-1/TRBV3-2|-|-
TGTGCCAGCAGCCAAGGCGGGGGGCGAGGCTACACCTTC
CASSQGGGRGYTF
>TRBJ2-1|16|TRBV10-1|once|-
TGCGCCAGCAGTGAGCAGGGACTGCCTTCCTACAATGAGCAGTTCTTC
CASSEQGLPSYNEQFF
>TRBJ2-1|12|TRBV28|-|-
TGTGCCAGCAGGGGCGGGGCAGGATATCAGTTCTTC
CASRGGAGYQFF
>TRBJ2-7|15|TRBV14|-|-
TGTGCCAGCAGCCGTAAGGGGGTAGCCTCCTACGAGCAGTACTTC
CASSRKGVASYEQYF
>TRBJ1-5|15|TRBV18|few|TRBD1
TGTGCCAGCTCACCCGGACAGGGGGTCAATCAGCCCCAGCATTTT
CASSPGQGVNQPQHF
>TRBJ2-1|11|TRBV20-1|-|TRBD2
TGCAGTGCGCGGCGGGGGACTGAGCAGTTCTTC
CSARRGTEQFF
>TRBJ2-5|13|TRBV2|-|-
TGTGCCAGCAGAGGCAGGGGTGAAGAGACCCAGTACTTC
CASRGRGEETQYF
>TRBJ1-6|12|TRBV5-4|-|TRBD1
TGTGCCGGACAGGTGAATAATTCACCCCTCCACTTT
CAGQVNNSPLHF
>TRBJ2-5|14|TRBV6-5|-|TRBD2
TGTGCCAGCAGCTGGGGGGGAATCCAAGAGACCCAGTACTTC
CASSWGGIQETQYF
>TRBJ1-5|14|TRBV19|once|-
TGTGCCAGTAGTACCGGGGGGGGTAATCAGCCCCAGCATTTT
CASSTGGGNQPQHF
>TRBJ2-7|12|TRBV12-3/TRBV12-4|-|-
TGTGCCAGCAGTTTAGGGACTTCAGGGCAGTACTTC
CASSLGTSGQYF
>TRBJ1-5|15|TRBV2|-|-
TGTGCCAGCAGTGCTGGGACAACCAGCAATCAGCCCCAGCATTTT
CASSAGTTSNQPQHF
>TRBJ1-2|13|TRBV30|-|-
TGTGCCTGGAGTGTACGGGGGGGCCGTGGCTACACCTTC
CAWSVRGGRGYTF